This T cell receptor (beta chain) originates from a study of blood T cells in healthy people across ages. Then a second PCR, running about 6 to 11 cycles, was carried out with a sample-barcoded 5' primer and a J-beta primer mix. TCRdb reprocessed the 5' RACE reads via MiXCR and lists one record per CDR3 protein. This table holds 900,000 to 950,000 distinct CDR3 sequences, 25% to 30% found once. Only a few counts were recorded for this clonotype. Its antigen is not identified. Study findings and constraints: The long-lived group displayed more naive CD4+ cells, plus higher diversity, than the aged donors did.

The same sample was also studied in work on T cells of mothers and their children.

The TCR was taken from a woman aged 40 to 50 in good health. The sample taken for sequencing was blood.

CDR3: CASSVASDRGFSGETQYF. CDR3 in DNA: TGTGCCAGCAGCGTAGCTTCGGACAGGGGGTTCTCGGGGGAGACCCAGTACTTC. The rearrangement joins TRBV9 to TRBJ2-5, with 10 positions matching TRBD1. V lost 0 bases and J lost 5; bases outside the gene matches: 13. Germline V gene lookup returns CDR1 SGDLS and CDR2 YYNGEE. The CDR3 covers 18 residues.